Shown below are 30 T cell receptor beta chains from a single sample sequenced in a study of T cells in Graves' hyperthyroidism and ophthalmopathy. Template material for amplifying TCR beta CDR3 regions consisted of RNA transcripts. Carried out on the TCR CDR3, a first-round RT-PCR used the HTBI primer set. One entry per CDR3 protein results from TCRdb running MiXCR on the multiplex PCR reads. This sample carries roughly 300,000 distinct CDR3 sequences, 15% to 20% of them seen once, and the ten largest clones take less than 65%. The sample was blood. These receptors were taken from a woman aged 50 to 60 with Graves' hyperthyroidism.

CDR3 residues: CSAKSMTTGTYNSPLHF. As DNA, the CDR3 is TGCAGTGCTAAATCTATGACGACCGGGACCTATAATTCACCCCTCCACTTT. V gene TRBV20-1 combines with J gene TRBJ1-6, with D hard to call. CDR3 length equals 17 residues. Germline CDR1 is DFQATT and CDR2 is SNEGSKA (reference sequence). V dropped 4 bases and J dropped 2 bases, with 18 bases sitting between them.

This clonotype came up a few times. This chain connects TRBV27 to TRBJ1-5; weak D call: TRBD1 (5 bases). The CDR3 is 17 residues long. V was pared by 4 bases and J by 4 bases, with 20 bases between. CDR1 and CDR2 (germline): MNHEY, SMNVEV (reference sequence). For the CDR3, the DNA is TGTGCCAGCAGTTCCCTCCCTTGGGGGGAGAGGAATCAGCCCCAGCATTTT. This encodes CASSSLPWGERNQPQHF.

The chain couples TRBV10-3 to TRBJ2-3, with a possible D match to TRBD2 (6 bases). Looked up from germline, CDR1 is ENHRY and CDR2 is SYGVKD. The V end was cut by 2 bases, the J end by 3 bases, with 9 bases between. This CDR3 spans 14 amino acids. Here the CDR3 reads CAISERGTTDTQYF. CDR3 in DNA: TGTGCCATCAGTGAGCGGGGGACTACAGATACGCAGTATTTT.

This clonotype was detected a few times. The chain uses TRBV11-2 and TRBJ2-5; 9 bases agree with TRBD1. The germline gives CDR1 SGHAT, CDR2 FQNNGV. This CDR3 has 15 residues. Trimming cost V 1 base and J 5 bases; bases outside gene matches: 5. The CDR3 reads CASSLGQGVWETQYF. DNA of the CDR3: TGTGCCAGCAGCTTAGGACAGGGGGTCTGGGAGACCCAGTACTTC.

The sample holds a few counts of this clonotype. The chain's CDR3 is CASSEAARGLYNEQFF. Written as DNA, the CDR3 is TGTGCCAGCAGTGAAGCGGCCAGGGGACTCTACAATGAGCAGTTCTTC. This sequence joins TRBV6-1 and TRBJ2-1, with D perhaps assigned TRBD1 or TRBD2 (6 bases each). Per the germline V gene, CDR1 is MNHNS and CDR2 is SASEGT. The CDR3 spans 16 residues. V was trimmed by 0 bases and J by 3 bases, leaving 12 bases between them.

In its sample, this clonotype was seen a few times. This chain uses TRBV12-3 or TRBV12-4 with TRBJ2-3; TRBD1 matches 9 bases. CDR3 length: 16 residues. With 6 bases clipped from V and 4 bases from J, the junction kept 11 bases outside the gene matches. The CDR3 is CASRPGTGFRADTQYF. The CDR3 bases are TGTGCCAGCAGGCCTGGGACAGGGTTTAGGGCAGATACGCAGTATTTT.

This clonotype was picked up many times. The chain links TRBV25-1 to TRBJ1-4; possibly TRBD1 for D (6 bases). CDR1 is MGHDK and CDR2 is SYGVNS in the germline V gene. The V end lost 1 base, the J end lost 0 bases, and 12 bases lay between the germline ends. This CDR3 region has 17 residues. The CDR3 nucleotides read TGTGCCAGCAGTGAATTTTCAGGGGACTCAACTAATGAAAAACTGTTTTTT. This codes for CASSEFSGDSTNEKLFF. Full variable domain (remainder filled in from reference TRBV25-1 and TRBJ1-4): EADIYQTPRYLVIGTGKKITLECSQTMGHDKMYWYQQDPGMELHLIHYSYGVNSTEKGDLSSESTVSRIRTEHFPLTLESARPSHTSQYLCASSEFSGDSTNEKLFFGSGTQLSVL.

At least ten counts were recorded for this clonotype. J is TRBJ2-3 and V is TRBV28, with TRBD2 matching 9 bases. This CDR3 region has 17 residues. The germline V gene has CDR1 MDHEN and CDR2 SYDVKM. The ends lost 6 bases at V and 4 bases at J; junction bases unmatched: 14. CDR3 in amino acids: CASSSPSGGRAADTQYF. The CDR3 DNA is TGTGCCAGCAGCTCCCCCAGCGGCGGGAGGGCCGCAGATACGCAGTATTTT.

A remark on this clonotype: A much larger clonotype is one base distant, so this may be a read error. CDR3 coding DNA: TGTGCCAGCAGCACTACGGGGAGCTCCTACGAGCAGTACTTC. Amino acids: CASSTTGSSYEQYF. The genes are TRBV11-2 and TRBJ2-7; tentatively, D is TRBD2 (5 bases). Germline V gene sequence: CDR1 SGHAT, CDR2 FQNNGV. Trimming took off 5 bases at V and 0 bases at J, with 11 bases between the two ends. CDR3 size: 14 residues. Filled out from reference TRBV11-2 and TRBJ2-7, the complete variable domain reads EAGVAQSPRYKIIEKRQSVAFWCNPISGHATLYWYQQILGQGPKLLIQFQNNGVVDDSQLPKDRFSAERLKGVDSTLKIQPAKLEDSAVYLCASSTTGSSYEQYFGPGTRLTVT.

This clonotype was counted at least ten times. In DNA, the CDR3 is TGTGCCAGCAGCCAAGAGAGTAGCCGGGGGCTCACAGATACGCAGTATTTT. Its translation is CASSQESSRGLTDTQYF. The V gene is TRBV3-1, the J gene TRBJ2-3; D may be TRBD1 or TRBD2 (6 bases each). This CDR3 contains 17 residues. The V gene's germline CDR1 is LGHDT and CDR2 YNNKEL (reference sequence). Trimming took off 0 bases at V and 2 bases at J, with 15 bases between the two ends.

V is TRBV3-1 and J is TRBJ2-1, with 8 nucleotides matching TRBD2. There are 14 residues in the CDR3. Germline loops: CDR1 LGHDT, CDR2 YNNKEL (reference sequence). V lost 0 bases and J lost 12; bases outside the gene matches: 7. The DNA of the CDR3 is TGTGCCAGCAGCCAAGATCTGGGAGGGACTAGGCAGTTCTTC. It is translated as CASSQDLGGTRQFF.

This clonotype came up once. The V and J genes are TRBV15 and TRBJ1-5; 9 bases match TRBD1. Trimming removed 3 bases from V and 3 bases from J; junction bases left unmatched: 3. The CDR3 runs to 15 residues. CDR1 and CDR2 (germline): LNHNV, YYDKDF (reference sequence). The CDR3 region is CATSSHRGLNQPQHF. The CDR3 region has the DNA TGTGCCACCAGCAGTCACAGGGGGCTCAATCAGCCCCAGCATTTT.

Many counts were recorded for this clonotype. The J gene is TRBJ2-5, the V gene TRBV10-3; TRBD2 matches at 15 bases. The germline V gene has CDR1 ENHRY and CDR2 SYGVKD. The CDR3 consists of 17 residues. The ends lost 6 bases at V and 4 bases at J; junction bases unmatched: 9. The CDR3 loop is CAIRTGTSGGIGETQYF. The CDR3 DNA sequence: TGTGCCATCAGGACTGGGACTAGCGGGGGGATTGGAGAGACCCAGTACTTC.

Worth noting for this clonotype: A read error may produce the germline difference seen at one junction end. V gene TRBV27 combines with J gene TRBJ1-5; D possibly corresponds to TRBD1 (5 bases). Germline CDR1 and CDR2: MNHEY and SMNVEV (reference sequence). The CDR3 extends over 15 amino acids. CDR3 sequence: CASSLPGAGNQPPHF. The CDR3 nucleotides read TGTGCCAGCAGTTTACCCGGGGCGGGCAATCAGCCCCCGCATTTT.

As concerns this clonotype: This may be a read error, as it is one base from a much larger clone. The rearrangement links TRBV12-3 or TRBV12-4 to TRBJ1-4, with 9 bases matching TRBD1. Trimming took 8 bases from V and 12 from J; bases not matched to a gene: 19. CDR3 size: 16 residues. Here the CDR3 DNA reads TGTGCCAGCCGCTGGGGTTCGGGACAGGGTTTGACGGAACTGTTTTTT. It translates to CASRWGSGQGLTELFF.

The J gene is TRBJ2-7, the V gene TRBV2, with D perhaps matching TRBD1 (6 bases). Between the trimmed V and J ends, which lost 9 bases and 2 bases, there was a span of 11 bases. The germline gives CDR1 SNHLY, CDR2 FYNNEI. CDR3 length: 12 residues. CDR3 sequence reads: CASRDTPYEQYF. CDR3 sequence (DNA): TGTGCCAGTCGGGACACTCCCTACGAGCAGTACTTC.

This clonotype showed up just a few times. This chain joins TRBV29-1 and TRBJ1-5; 7 bases line up with TRBD1. This CDR3 has 16 residues. Germline lookup yields CDR1 SQVTM and CDR2 ANQGSEA. J was trimmed by 0 bases and V by 5 bases; bases with no gene match: 10. The CDR3 DNA sequence: TGCAGCGTTTCCGACAGGGTCCCTTATAGCAATCAGCCCCAGCATTTT. Protein sequence: CSVSDRVPYSNQPQHF.

This clonotype has just a few counts. V usage is TRBV6-4 and J usage is TRBJ2-4; D unresolved. CDR1 and CDR2 (germline): MRHNA, SNTAGT. The germline V and J ends were trimmed by 3 bases and 9 bases, with 15 bases remaining between them. The CDR3 runs to 14 residues. CDR3 bases: TGTGCCAGCAGTGAAGGACGTCTTGTGGGCATTCAGTACTTC. Translating gives CASSEGRLVGIQYF.

The genes are TRBV20-1 and TRBJ1-5, with a weak D call TRBD1 (6 bases). V gave up 5 bases and J gave up 4 bases, with 12 bases separating them. The CDR3 totals 13 residues. The V gene's germline CDR1 is DFQATT and CDR2 SNEGSKA (reference sequence). The CDR3 protein is CSALDSPNQPQHF. The CDR3 DNA is TGCAGTGCTTTGGACAGTCCGAATCAGCCCCAGCATTTT.

This clonotype has only a few counts. The chain combines TRBV13 with TRBJ1-6, with a possible D match to TRBD1 (6 bases). With 1 base removed from V and 7 bases from J, the gap between germline ends came to 14 bases. Germline lookup yields CDR1 PRHDT and CDR2 FYEKMQ (reference sequence). The CDR3 has 16 amino acids. The DNA of the CDR3 is TGTGCCAGCAGCTTAGTGGGGGGGCTGTCGAATTCACCCCTCCACTTT. Translating gives CASSLVGGLSNSPLHF.

The table lists this clonotype with a few counts. The V and J genes are TRBV5-4 and TRBJ2-3; 12 nucleotides line up with TRBD2. Trimming cost V 5 bases and J 3 bases; bases outside gene matches: 7. From germline, CDR1 is SGHNT and CDR2 YYREEE (reference sequence). The length of the CDR3 is 16 residues. The CDR3 protein is CASRQTSGSRTDTQYF. The CDR3 region has the DNA TGTGCCAGCAGACAGACTAGCGGGAGTAGGACAGATACGCAGTATTTT.

There are a few counts of this clonotype. The chain is built from TRBV11-2 and TRBJ1-6; the D is unclear. Trimming shortened V by 0 bases and J by 10 bases, and 10 bases separated the two germline ends. Germline V lookup: CDR1 SGHAT, CDR2 FQNNGV. The CDR3 consists of 14 residues. CDR3 nucleotides: TGTGCCAGCAGCTTAGAACCAAAGGGCTCACCCCTCCACTTT. This gives the protein CASSLEPKGSPLHF.

This clonotype showed up just a few times. The chain is built from TRBV20-1 and TRBJ2-6; D ambiguous. In germline, CDR1 is DFQATT, CDR2 SNEGSKA (reference sequence). The CDR3 consists of 14 residues. V was pared by 6 bases and J by 3 bases, with 12 bases between. The CDR3 coding sequence is TGCAGTGCCTACTCACGGAATGGGGCCAACGTCCTGACTTTC. Encoded protein: CSAYSRNGANVLTF.

This clonotype was seen only a few times. This rearrangement joins TRBV30 to TRBJ1-2, with TRBD1 matching over 7 bases. V dropped 6 bases and J dropped 4; count of bases not matched to a gene: 8. The CDR3 contains 13 residues. Germline V gene sequence: CDR1 GTSNPN, CDR2 SVGIG (reference sequence). Here the CDR3 reads CACPTGSGYGYTF. As DNA, the CDR3 is TGTGCCTGTCCGACAGGGTCGGGCTATGGCTACACCTTC.

The chain recombines TRBV5-4 with TRBJ2-3; possibly TRBD2 for D (6 bases). The CDR3 contains 16 residues. V was pared by 4 bases and J by 1 base, with 16 bases between. Germline V gene sequence: CDR1 SGHNT, CDR2 YYREEE (reference sequence). The CDR3 coding sequence is TGTGCCAGCAGCCTCAGACTAGAGCGTGGCACAGATACGCAGTATTTT. It translates to CASSLRLERGTDTQYF.

The rearrangement joins TRBV10-3 to TRBJ1-3, with D perhaps matching TRBD1 (6 bases). The germline V gene encodes CDR1 ENHRY and CDR2 SYGVKD. This CDR3 spans 13 amino acids. The V end lost 7 bases, the J end lost 8 bases, and 15 bases lay between the germline ends. CDR3 coding DNA: TGTGCCATCACCCGAGGGGGTTCGGACACCATATATTTT. Its translation: CAITRGGSDTIYF.

This clonotype was seen ten or more times. This chain uses TRBV7-3 with TRBJ2-3; 7 nucleotides align to TRBD2. The CDR3 covers 15 residues. Per the germline V gene, CDR1 is SGHTA and CDR2 is FQGTGA. The trim removed 4 bases at V and 5 bases at J, leaving 9 bases unmatched. The CDR3 DNA is TGTGCCAGCAGCTCCCAAGCGGGGCTGGGAGATACGCAGTATTTT. It codes for CASSSQAGLGDTQYF.

The sample holds a few counts of this clonotype. The V call is TRBV28, the J call TRBJ1-2, with D possibly TRBD1 on 5 matching bases. The CDR3 runs to 15 residues. Germline V gene sequence: CDR1 MDHEN, CDR2 SYDVKM. Trimming took 1 base from V and 5 from J, leaving 14 bases between them. The CDR3 nucleotides are TGTGCCAGCAGTTTATCGGGACTGGGGGTTTATGGCTACACCTTC. This sequence encodes CASSLSGLGVYGYTF.

This clonotype was counted only a few times. The chain uses TRBV6-6 and TRBJ1-2; 7 bases map to TRBD1. The germline gives CDR1 MNHNY, CDR2 SVGAGI (reference sequence). V shed 0 bases, J shed 5 bases, and the junction held 3 bases outside the gene matches. The CDR3 sequence is 14 residues long. CDR3 coding DNA: TGTGCCAGCAGTTACTCGACAGGGACGTATGGCTACACCTTC. Translating gives CASSYSTGTYGYTF.

This clonotype was seen more than once but under ten times. The rearrangement joins TRBV20-1 to TRBJ1-2; weak D call: TRBD1 (6 bases). Germline values: CDR1 DFQATT, CDR2 SNEGSKA (reference sequence). The V gene lost 4 bases and the J gene lost 3 bases, with 12 bases spanning the gap. CDR3 size: 13 residues. The chain's CDR3 is CSAMAGGDYGYTF. Written as DNA, the CDR3 is TGCAGTGCTATGGCTGGGGGCGACTATGGCTACACCTTC.